The entry below describes one TCR beta chain. Its specific antigen is unknown. Per-base qualities were not stored, and no clone one base away is much larger. Unmatched junction bases come to 21, with V trimmed by 1 base and J by 4 bases. Reading from cysteine to phenylalanine, the CDR3 counts 19 amino acids. The DNA shown is the 57-base CDR3, in frame from base 1. The germline V gene specifies SQVTM as CDR1 and ANQGSEA as CDR2. Library method: the immunoSEQ multiplex PCR assay. Adaptive Biotechnologies carried out high-throughput TCR-beta CDR3 sequencing of genomic DNA for most patients. The original methods were these. TCR sequencing data were retrieved from Adaptive's ImmunoSEQ software for 18 patients, whereas a few other patients were processed with MiXCR and VDJtools. CDR3 nucleotide sequences shared between donor and recipient were removed because their origin could not be assigned. To be classed as alloreactive, a clone needed at least 2-fold expansion over unstimulated cells and a minimum CFSE-low frequency of 0.002% (template counts) or 0.001% (read counts). Mappable clones were those detected in sequenced pre-transplant spleen, lymph node, or MLR CFSE-low populations of the donor or recipient. The cumulative frequency of alloreactive clones was calculated as a percentage of all sequences, weighted by copy number. TCRdb re-hosts the immuneACCESS table, in-frame sequences only. Its copies lack some clones; in the studies checked, an unresolved V gene accounts for under half of them, and the cause for the rest is not known. V and J calls and clone size are copied from that table; D and trimming were computed from the DNA. Recorded for this sample are fewer than 45,000 clones; just under 95% of them occurred a single time. The leading ten clones occupy 0.65% to 0.95% of the sample.

The data were taken from a study of graft-versus-host responses after intestinal transplantation (dated by TCRdb to the early 2020s). At the level of the whole study: Recipients received multivisceral, liver-intestinal, or isolated intestinal transplants. Every recipient was given anti-thymocyte globulin induction, then maintenance tacrolimus and steroids for about three years. Graft-versus-host and host-versus-graft alloreactive T cell clones were tracked in the graft, circulation and bone marrow after intestinal transplantation using bulk TCR-beta CDR3 sequencing. Alloreactive clones were identified by sequencing pre-transplant mixed lymphocyte reaction products and comparing them with unstimulated pre-transplant donor and recipient T cells. A cohort of about two dozen intestinal transplant recipients, including one retransplant, was enrolled, and a few patients lacking pretransplant specimens were excluded. A peak of at least 4% donor T cells among recipient peripheral blood mononuclear cells was the definition used for donor T cell macrochimerism. Rather than going through the commercial service, samples from a few later patients were sequenced in-house on an Illumina MiSeq and processed with MiXCR. Beyond this particular receptor, the publication reports: The conclusions were limited by the relatively low number and heterogeneity of the intestinal transplant patients. Early after transplant, declines in HvG clones were associated with peak levels of circulating GvH clones. In patients with donor T cell macrochimerism, the allografts had high GvH to HvG T cell clonal ratios. GvH clones turned up in recipient bone marrow, with some appearing earlier in ileal mucosa or blood, a pattern consistent with an intestinal mucosal origin.

Blood samples were collected up to 4 times in the first month after transplant and then at least monthly when available. The sequencing used PBMCs, collected 16 days after intestinal transplant. The chain links TRBV29-1 with TRBJ2-7; the central 8 bases match TRBD2. The clonotype comes from a human patient who received an intestinal transplant, so some T cells may come from the graft donor. The bases read TGCAGCGTTGAAGCTCTCTTCCGCCGGGGGGGGAGTATGGCGTACGAGCAGTACTTC. Its protein is CSVEALFRRGGSMAYEQYF.